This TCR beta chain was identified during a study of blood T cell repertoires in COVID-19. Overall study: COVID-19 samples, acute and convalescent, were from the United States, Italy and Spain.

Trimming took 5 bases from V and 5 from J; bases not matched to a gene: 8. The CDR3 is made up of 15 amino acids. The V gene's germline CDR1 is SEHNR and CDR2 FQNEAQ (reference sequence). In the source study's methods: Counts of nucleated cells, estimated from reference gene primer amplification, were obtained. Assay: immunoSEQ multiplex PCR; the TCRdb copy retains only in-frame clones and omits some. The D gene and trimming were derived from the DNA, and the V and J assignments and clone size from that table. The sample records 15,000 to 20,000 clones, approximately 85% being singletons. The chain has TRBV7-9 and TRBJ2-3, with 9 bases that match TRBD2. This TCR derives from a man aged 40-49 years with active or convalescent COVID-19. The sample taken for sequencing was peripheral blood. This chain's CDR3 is CASSPRGGSEDTQYF. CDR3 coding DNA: TGTGCCAGCAGCCCGCGGGGGGGCAGTGAAGATACGCAGTATTTT.